This TCR beta chain appears in the sequencing data of a study of Graves' ophthalmopathy and Graves' hyperthyroidism. The germline V gene encodes CDR1 SEHNR and CDR2 FQNEAQ (reference sequence). V lost 6 bases to trimming and J lost 2 bases, with 23 bases between them. The CDR3 has 17 amino acids. RNA served as the template for amplifying TCR beta CDR3 regions. Investigators did first-round RT-PCR with HTBI primers, then second-round multiplex PCR. A single record per CDR3 protein comes from TCRdb applying MiXCR to the multiplex PCR reads. The sample holds around 1.1 million distinct CDR3 sequences, about 38% seen once.

This chain joins TRBV7-9 and TRBJ2-7; possibly TRBD2 for D (6 bases). The sample was peripheral blood or thyroid tissue (not recorded which). The clonotype was recovered from an adult man with Graves' hyperthyroidism. CDR3 nucleotide sequence: TGTGCCAGCAGTACCCCGGGAAAAAGCGGCGGGACCTACGAGCAGTACTTC. This gives the protein CASSTPGKSGGTYEQYF.